This TCR beta chain derives from a study of T cell responses to AZD1222 COVID-19 vaccine. Whole-study findings and limits: Spike-specific TCR breadth and depth rose after two AZD1222 doses.

The table came from immunoSEQ multiplex PCR; TCRdb's copy has only in-frame clones and leaves some out. Of approximately 150,000 clones listed, 85% to 90% are singletons. CDR1 is GTSNPN and CDR2 is SVGIG in the germline V gene (reference sequence). V dropped 4 bases and J dropped 0 bases, with 7 bases sitting between them. This CDR3 comprises 12 residues. Comments on this clone: Its antigen is still unknown.

The chain has TRBV30 and TRBJ2-7; maybe TRBD1 (6 bases). Specimen: peripheral blood, collected 28 days after the second dose of the MenACWY control vaccine. The TCR sequence derives from an adult who received the MenACWY meningococcal vaccine as a control. The CDR3 DNA is TGTGCCTGGAAGGGGGACTCCTACGAGCAGTACTTC. Residues: CAWKGDSYEQYF.